This T cell receptor beta chain was sequenced during a study of T cell responses to AZD1222 COVID-19 vaccine. The V and J ends lost 2 bases and 4 bases respectively, with 11 bases between them. There are 14 residues in the CDR3. The germline CDR1 and CDR2 sequences are LGHDT and YNNKEL (reference sequence). Profiled with immunoSEQ multiplex PCR; TCRdb holds only in-frame clones, not every one. The table includes over 110,000 clones, 80% to 95% detected once. The chain has TRBV3-1 (or the pseudogene TRBV3-2) and TRBJ1-1; unclear D gene. Sequenced material: peripheral blood, taken on day 0 of AZD1222 vaccination. The clonotype was recovered from an adult in good health. The CDR3 nucleotides read TGTGCCAGCAGCCAATACGTGGAGGGCACTGAAGCTTTCTTT. Translated, it gives CASSQYVEGTEAFF.